The rows below give T cell receptor beta chains drawn from one sample of a study of T cell repertoires in cytomegalovirus infection. These receptors are not linked to any known antigen. TCRdb re-called the reads through MiXCR, storing one row per CDR3 protein. This table holds 250,000 to 300,000 distinct CDR3 sequences, approximately 22% found once. Here the sequenced sample was cultured PBMCs, taken from culture after CMV antigen stimulation. Source of these receptors: a human donor in good health (CMV status not recorded). Some clones in this sample may be carry-over from other donors' samples. The CDR3 runs from the conserved cysteine through the conserved F or W. The D gene is left open where the match is weak. Size values are once, few and many counts, or a class for expanded clones, and some rows have none.

size	V	D	J	CDR3	DNA
many	TRBV28	NA	TRBJ1-2	CASSATWLRVDYGYTF	TGTGCCAGCAGTGCGACATGGTTGAGGGTAGACTATGGCTACACCTTC
NA	TRBV7-6	TRBD1	TRBJ1-2	CASSPQPGQVDYGYTF	TGTGCCAGCAGCCCCCAACCAGGACAGGTCGACTATGGCTACACCTTC
few	TRBV7-3	NA	TRBJ2-3	CASSPTGHSTDTQYF	TGTGCCAGCAGCCCCACGGGACACAGCACAGATACGCAGTATTTT
few	TRBV10-2	NA	TRBJ1-1	CASSVRAWNTEAFF	TGCGCCAGCAGTGTAAGGGCCTGGAACACTGAAGCTTTCTTT
few	TRBV7-2	TRBD1	TRBJ1-1	CASSFGDRALGEAFF	TGTGCCAGCAGCTTCGGGGACAGGGCCTTGGGTGAAGCTTTCTTT
NA	TRBV7-9	NA	TRBJ2-3	CASSPPPRITDTQYF	TGTGCCAGCAGCCCCCCCCCCCGCATCACAGATACGCAGTATTTT
NA	TRBV10-2	TRBD2	TRBJ2-1	CASSELGTSGTDEQFF	TGCGCCAGCAGTGAGTTGGGGACTAGCGGGACCGATGAGCAGTTCTTC
few	TRBV19	NA	TRBJ2-2	CASSIDLGGGTGELFF	TGTGCCAGTAGTATAGATCTGGGGGGAGGTACCGGGGAGCTGTTTTTT
few	TRBV9	NA	TRBJ2-7	CASSVTGQIYEQYF	TGTGCCAGCAGCGTAACAGGCCAGATTTACGAGCAGTACTTC
many	TRBV19	TRBD1	TRBJ1-1	CASSIRQGVNTEAFF	TGTGCCAGTAGTATCCGCCAGGGGGTTAACACTGAAGCTTTCTTT
NA	TRBV12-3/TRBV12-4	TRBD1	TRBJ1-6	CASSSGTGNSPLHF	TGTGCCAGCAGTTCCGGGACAGGAAATTCACCCCTCCACTTT
NA	TRBV28	TRBD1	TRBJ1-6	CASSLDGQGSSPLHF	TGTGCCAGCAGTTTAGACGGACAGGGTAGCTCACCCCTCCACTTT
NA	TRBV12-3/TRBV12-4	NA	TRBJ2-3	CASSLNSGGVMNTQYF	TGTGCCAGCAGTTTAAACAGCGGAGGGGTGATGAACACGCAGTATTTT
NA	TRBV11-2	TRBD1	TRBJ2-5	CASSHGQGRETQYF	TGTGCCAGCAGCCATGGACAGGGGAGGGAGACCCAGTACTTC
many	TRBV12-5	TRBD2	TRBJ2-2	CASGRGQPGLADRELFF	TGTGCTAGTGGCCGGGGGCAACCGGGACTAGCTGATCGGGAGCTGTTTTTT
NA	TRBV7-9	NA	TRBJ2-5	CASTLLEETQYF	TGTGCCAGCACCCTCCTCGAAGAGACCCAGTACTTC
many	TRBV7-9	TRBD1	TRBJ2-1	CASSPPGQGGNEQFF	TGTGCCAGCAGCCCCCCGGGACAGGGGGGGAATGAGCAGTTCTTC
NA	TRBV7-2	NA	TRBJ1-4	CASSFSEKLFF	TGTGCCAGCAGCTTCTCTGAAAAACTGTTTTTT
few	TRBV14	TRBD1	TRBJ2-3	CASSFRGLVTDTQYF	TGTGCCAGCAGCTTCAGGGGGCTCGTCACAGATACGCAGTATTTT
once	TRBV28	NA	TRBJ2-7	CASSLVRDFRRYEQYF	TGTGCCAGCAGTTTGGTACGGGACTTTCGGAGGTACGAGCAGTACTTC
NA	TRBV12-3/TRBV12-4	NA	TRBJ2-7	CASSFGQRDYVQYF	TGTGCCAGCAGTTTCGGTCAGAGAGATTACGTGCAGTACTTC
NA	TRBV12-3/TRBV12-4	TRBD1	TRBJ2-3	CASSPQGAPDTQYF	TGTGCCAGCAGTCCACAGGGGGCCCCAGATACGCAGTATTTT
NA	TRBV19	NA	TRBJ2-6	CASISRSNPQPGANVLTF	TGTGCCAGTATCTCACGCTCTAACCCCCAACCTGGGGCCAACGTCCTGACTTTC
many	TRBV7-2	NA	TRBJ2-2	CASSFNRLDGELFF	TGTGCCAGCAGCTTCAACCGTTTAGACGGGGAGCTGTTTTTT
NA	TRBV27	NA	TRBJ2-7	CASSLTGNYEQYF	TGTGCCAGCAGTTTAACAGGGAACTACGAGCAGTACTTC
NA	TRBV10-3	TRBD1	TRBJ1-4	CAISDSRTGALNEKLFF	TGTGCCATCAGTGATTCCCGGACAGGGGCCCTTAATGAAAAACTGTTTTTT
many	TRBV7-2	TRBD1	TRBJ1-1	CASSPLQGLNTEAFF	TGTGCCAGCAGCCCGCTACAGGGGTTGAACACTGAAGCTTTCTTT
many	TRBV7-8	NA	TRBJ1-1	CASSLTGDGTEAFF	TGTGCCAGCAGCTTAACCGGGGATGGGACTGAAGCTTTCTTT
NA	TRBV29-1	NA	TRBJ1-6	CSVELGTNSPLHF	TGCAGCGTTGAGCTGGGAACCAATTCACCCCTCCACTTT
few	TRBV7-2	NA	TRBJ2-6	CASSEISGANVLTF	TGTGCCAGCAGCGAGATCTCTGGGGCCAACGTCCTGACTTTC
once	TRBV3-1	TRBD2	TRBJ2-1	CASTRLADLSREQFF	TGTGCCAGCACCCGCCTAGCGGACCTCTCGCGGGAGCAGTTCTTC
once	TRBV27	NA	TRBJ2-1	CASWQNNEQFF	TGTGCCAGCTGGCAGAACAATGAGCAGTTCTTC
many	TRBV12-3/TRBV12-4	NA	TRBJ1-5	CASSPFRGRRSGQPQHF	TGTGCCAGCAGTCCCTTCAGGGGTCGGCGGAGCGGTCAGCCCCAGCATTTT
many	TRBV2	NA	TRBJ1-5	CASSSFQAGNQPQHF	TGTGCCAGCAGTAGCTTCCAGGCAGGCAATCAGCCCCAGCATTTT
NA	TRBV14	NA	TRBJ2-1	CASSQHGVGRREQFF	TGTGCCAGCAGCCAGCATGGGGTTGGGAGGCGGGAGCAGTTCTTC
few	TRBV7-9	TRBD2	TRBJ2-3	CASRAGATRTDTQYF	TGTGCCAGCCGAGCGGGAGCGACCCGCACAGATACGCAGTATTTT
NA	TRBV18	NA	TRBJ2-1	CASSPPWARNNEQFF	TGTGCCAGCTCACCACCTTGGGCAAGGAACAATGAGCAGTTCTTC
NA	TRBV5-6	NA	TRBJ1-2	CASSLSRSDGYTF	TGTGCCAGCAGCTTATCTAGGTCAGATGGCTACACCTTC
NA	TRBV5-1	NA	TRBJ2-1	CASSPGLNSYNEQFF	TGCGCCAGCAGCCCCGGACTAAACTCCTACAATGAGCAGTTCTTC
NA	TRBV4-1	NA	TRBJ1-6	CASSPSPATQNSPLHF	TGCGCCAGCAGCCCTTCCCCGGCAACTCAAAATTCACCCCTCCACTTT